A single sample is the source of the 6 T cell receptor beta chains below, sequenced in a study of T cells after yellow fever vaccination. From the 5' RACE reads, TCRdb called clonotypes with MiXCR, one entry per CDR3 protein. The table lists 150,000 or so distinct CDR3 sequences, under 7% of them singletons. Sequencing used CD4+ T cells sorted from PBMCs, obtained 10 days after the yellow fever booster vaccination. The origin of the receptors is a man younger than 40 who received the YFV17D yellow fever vaccine.

V usage is TRBV30 and J usage is TRBJ1-5; D is undetermined. Germline V lookup: CDR1 GTSNPN, CDR2 SVGIG (reference sequence). V dropped 0 bases and J dropped 3 bases, with 12 bases sitting between them. The CDR3 length is 15 residues. In DNA form, the CDR3 reads TGTGCCTGGAGTGTACAAGGGAAATTCAATCAGCCCCAGCATTTT. It codes for CAWSVQGKFNQPQHF.

This clonotype was counted ten times or more. V and J are TRBV9 and TRBJ2-2; no reliable D call. Trimming removed 0 bases at V and 1 base at J, with 7 bases between. The CDR3 has 15 residues. Germline CDR1 SGDLS, CDR2 YYNGEE. The CDR3 nucleotides are TGTGCCAGCAGCGTAGAAGTCCAGAACACCGGGGAGCTGTTTTTT. Translated: CASSVEVQNTGELFF.

This clonotype has a count of ten or more. The germline gene is not matched at one end of the junction; a read error may be the cause. The chain combines TRBV5-1 with TRBJ2-5; the match to TRBD2 covers 11 bases. In germline, CDR1 is SGHRS, CDR2 YFSETQ. This CDR3 region has 15 residues. The CDR3 sequence is CASSLTGTSGETQHF. In DNA, the CDR3 is TGCGCCAGCAGCTTGACCGGGACTAGCGGCGAGACCCAGCACTTC.

This clonotype was found many times. The chain joins TRBV5-1 to TRBJ2-2; TRBD1 is a possible D gene (6 bases). The V gene's germline CDR1 is SGHRS and CDR2 YFSETQ. The CDR3 runs to 14 residues. Trimming pared 6 bases from V and 5 bases from J, leaving 14 bases between. CDR3 in DNA: TGCGCCAGCAAAAAGGACAGCCAGACCGGGGAGCTGTTTTTT. It codes for CASKKDSQTGELFF. The entire variable domain, with the rest obtained from reference TRBV5-1 and TRBJ2-2, is as follows: KAGVTQTPRYLIKTRGQQVTLSCSPISGHRSVSWYQQTPGQGLQFLFEYFSETQRNKGNFPGRFSGRQFSNSRSEMNVSTLELGDSALYLCASKKDSQTGELFFGEGSRLTVL.

A few counts support this clonotype. The rearrangement uses TRBV7-2 and TRBJ2-4, with 8 bases identical to TRBD2. The germline V gene encodes CDR1 SGHTA and CDR2 FQGNSA. The CDR3 covers 14 residues. V lost 3 bases and J lost 9; bases outside the gene matches: 7. CDR3 sequence: CASSLGLAGSIQYF. In DNA form, the CDR3 reads TGTGCCAGCAGCTTGGGGTTAGCGGGGTCCATTCAGTACTTC.

This clonotype appeared many times. The chain uses TRBV7-2 and TRBJ2-7, with 9 bases aligning to TRBD1. The V and J ends lost 3 bases and 3 bases, in that order; junction bases with no gene match: 3. This CDR3 is built from 14 residues. The germline V gene has CDR1 SGHTA and CDR2 FQGNSA. CDR3: CASSFWTGDYEQYF. The DNA of the CDR3 is TGTGCCAGCAGCTTCTGGACAGGGGACTACGAGCAGTACTTC.